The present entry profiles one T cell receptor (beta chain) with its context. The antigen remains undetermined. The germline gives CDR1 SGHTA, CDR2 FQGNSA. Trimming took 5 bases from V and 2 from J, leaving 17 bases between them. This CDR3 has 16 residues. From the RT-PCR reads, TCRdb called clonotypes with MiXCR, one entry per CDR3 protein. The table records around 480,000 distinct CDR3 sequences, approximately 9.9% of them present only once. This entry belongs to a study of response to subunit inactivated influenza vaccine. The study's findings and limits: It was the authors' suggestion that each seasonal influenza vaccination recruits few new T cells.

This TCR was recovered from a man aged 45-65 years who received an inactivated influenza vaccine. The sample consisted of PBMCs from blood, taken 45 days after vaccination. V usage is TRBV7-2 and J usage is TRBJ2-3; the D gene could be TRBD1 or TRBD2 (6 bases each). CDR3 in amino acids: CASSQGTSRFTDTQYF. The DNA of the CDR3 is TGTGCCAGCAGCCAGGGGACTTCAAGGTTCACAGATACGCAGTATTTT. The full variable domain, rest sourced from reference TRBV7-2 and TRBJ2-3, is GAGVSQSPSNKVTEKGKDVELRCDPISGHTALYWYRQSLGQGLEFLIYFQGNSAPDKSGLPSDRFSAERTGGSVSTLTIQRTQQEDSAVYLCASSQGTSRFTDTQYFGPGTRLTVL.